This paragraph reports one TCR beta chain. Its antigen remains undetermined. No base quality values were provided; no much bigger clone lies one nucleotide off. The data are from a study of shared clonotypes between healthy human individuals (dated by TCRdb to 2020 to 2021). At the level of the whole study: The cohort included three men and a couple of women between 18 and 49 years of age. To increase sequencing depth and limit assay-specific biases, TCR repertoire library preparation and sequencing were carried out by different laboratories using diverse techniques. To estimate repertoire size and how much clonotypes are shared between individuals, the study performed deep sequencing of blood TCR repertoires from 4 to 6 healthy adults. For each donor, three plates each were used for CD4 naive and CD4 memory, two plates were used for CD8 naive, and one plate was used for CD8 memory. Per donor, leukapheresis produced somewhere between about 0.94 and 9.5 billion PBMCs.

Using the deep immunoSEQ assay, multiplex PCR amplified TCR CDR3 regions from genomic DNA. Extracted genomic DNA from each cell subset was distributed evenly across all wells of several immunoSEQ 96-well plates, and each plate was treated as a replicate. For sorted subsets, about 200 ng genomic DNA, equal to tens of thousands of T cell genomes, was loaded into each replicate PCR. Purified libraries were measured with a Qubit 3.0 fluorometer, size-checked on a Bioanalyzer 2100, and measured again with the KAPA Library Quantification kit. Every immunoSEQ 96-well plate was sequenced on a separate single-read 150-cycle Illumina NextSeq 550 flow cell. Turning to the authors' computational methods: Because the immunoSEQ output held only junctional sequences and lacked quality scores, the filtering could not match the filtering applied to full-length reads. To assign V/J genes and CDR3, sequences were annotated against IMGT germline references using PyIR, a Python wrapper for IgBLAST v1.9. Reads with weak V/J assignments (E-value above 1e-6), missing CDR3, stop codons, out-of-frame junctions, or ambiguous translated residues were removed. A V3J clonotype was defined by an identical inferred V gene, J gene, and CDR3 amino acid sequence. To compute the percentage overlap between repertoires, the number of shared unique clonotypes was divided by the size of the smaller repertoire. Three approaches were used to assess repertoire richness: RTK rarefaction, the Chao1 estimator, and Recon v2.1 estimates of unobserved clonotypes. Generation probabilities for all TCRbeta clonotypes obtained by the gDNA method from a handful of donors were computed using OLGA. The source is immuneACCESS, and TCRdb retained only in-frame sequences with V and J called. Part of the clones is not carried over; for the studies checked, unresolved V genes explain less than half of this, and the remainder is unexplained. V, J and clone size are those of that table, while D and trimming were read from the DNA. The sample records about 710,000 clones, about two thirds of which are singletons. The top ten clones comprise under 2% of the sample.

The donors were healthy, HIV-negative adults with no recently reported acute infections or vaccinations. Every donor was a Caucasian adult residing in Nashville, Tennessee, USA. CD4+ T cells were enriched by magnetic negative selection; naive cells were then positively selected on CD45RA, and the negative fraction formed the memory subset. After blood collection by leukapheresis, PBMCs were isolated using Ficoll-Histopaque density gradient centrifugation and then cryopreserved in the vapor phase of liquid nitrogen. Analytical flow cytometry was used to check the purity and quantity of every magnetically sorted T cell population. Each sorted fraction had its genomic DNA isolated and then quantified by UV absorbance on a Nanodrop 2000c. The study at large found these results: Even with the large sequencing depth, rarefaction of the sorted-subset datasets indicated that sequencing was incomplete. Because the study included only a small number of donors, the genetic and exposure-history diversity represented was limited. Sharing across a few donors was observed for about 4.8% of naive CD4, over 3% of naive CD8, 2% to 2.5% of memory CD4, and around 0.4% of memory CD8 clonotypes. Sampling was restricted to blood, and TCR repertoires in tissues likely differ from the TCR repertoires found in blood. Pairwise subsampling led to the expectation that sequencing depth would affect the degree of clonotype sharing among donors. Naive subsets generally had larger estimated clonotype richness than memory subsets. Compared with non-shared clonotypes, clonotypes shared by all four sorted-subset donors had higher generation probabilities.

The germline V gene (reference sequence) yields MNHEY for CDR1 and SMNVEV for CDR2. CDR3 length: 15 amino acids, cysteine to phenylalanine. Only the CDR3 portion is preserved as DNA: 45 bases, with reading frame beginning at the first base. Trimming takes 6 bases off V and 0 bases off J; junction bases not matched to a gene: 7. Material for sequencing was memory CD4+ T cells sorted from blood. The cell subset or site label here, explained by the study, means: CD45RA-negative fraction. The rearranged segments are TRBV27 and TRBJ2-7; 8 bases in the middle match TRBD2. The clonotype originates from a woman between 25 and 40 years old in good health. The DNA reads TGTGCCAGCAGCCGGGAGGGGTTTCCCTCCTACGAGCAGTACTTC. It translates to CASSREGFPSYEQYF.